This T cell receptor beta chain was sequenced during a study of beta chain features in type 1 diabetes. The authors reverse transcribed all of the isolated RNA, so sequencing captured expressed TCRB transcripts. Some clones are missing from TCRdb's copy, which holds only in-frame ones; the method was immunoSEQ multiplex PCR. The sample carries about half a million clones, around 28% recorded once. The receptor's source is a man between 18 and 35 years old in good health. Sequencing input: naive CD4+ T cells from blood.

For the CDR3, the DNA is TGCGCCAGCGCTCACTACAGGGGGCTAAAAGAAAAACTGTTTTTT. Its protein is CASAHYRGLKEKLFF. This chain joins TRBV23-1 and TRBJ1-4; 9 bases align to TRBD1. TRBV23-1 is classed as an ORF, of uncertain function. The CDR3 consists of 15 residues. With 8 bases clipped from V and 8 bases from J, the junction kept 12 bases outside the gene matches.